The entry below gives a single T cell receptor beta chain sequence along with its context. This record belongs to a study of shared clonotypes between healthy human individuals. Sequencing used immunoSEQ multiplex PCR; TCRdb keeps in-frame clones, though not all of them. Of roughly 2,000,000 clones listed, over 85% are singletons. V shed 2 bases, J shed 7 bases, and the junction held 10 bases outside the gene matches. CDR3 length equals 15 residues. The V gene's germline CDR1 is MNHEY and CDR2 SVGAGI. Positive CCR7 selection of CD45RO-negative cells yielded the naive CD8 cells, and terminally differentiated effector memory CD45RA+ cells were excluded.

The chain links TRBV6-5 to TRBJ2-5; 7 bases match TRBD1. This receptor was identified in a man younger than 35 in good health. Some clones in this sample may be carry-over from other donors' samples. The sequenced sample consisted of naive CD8+ T cells from PBMCs. The CDR3 is CASSYLEGAGRTQYF. For the CDR3, the DNA is TGTGCCAGCAGTTACCTCGAGGGGGCCGGGCGGACCCAGTACTTC.